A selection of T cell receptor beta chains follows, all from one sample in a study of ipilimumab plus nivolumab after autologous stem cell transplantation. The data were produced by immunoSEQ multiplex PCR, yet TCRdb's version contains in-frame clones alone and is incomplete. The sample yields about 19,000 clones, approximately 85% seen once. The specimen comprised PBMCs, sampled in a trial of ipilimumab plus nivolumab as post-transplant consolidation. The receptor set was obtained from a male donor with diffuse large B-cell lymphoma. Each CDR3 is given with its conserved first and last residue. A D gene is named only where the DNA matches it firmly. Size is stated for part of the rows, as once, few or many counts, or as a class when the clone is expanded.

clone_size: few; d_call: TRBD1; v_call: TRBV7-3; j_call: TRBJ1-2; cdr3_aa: CASSPQPQGADYGYTF; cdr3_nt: TGTGCCAGCAGCCCACAACCCCAGGGGGCCGACTATGGCTACACCTTC
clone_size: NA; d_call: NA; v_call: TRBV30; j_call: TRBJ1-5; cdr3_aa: CAWSVLGHPLSGGQPQHF; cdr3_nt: TGTGCCTGGAGTGTACTGGGACACCCACTTTCGGGGGGTCAGCCCCAGCATTTT
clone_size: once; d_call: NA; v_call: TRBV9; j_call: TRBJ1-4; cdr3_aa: CASSAAPGGANEKLFF; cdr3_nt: TGTGCCAGCAGCGCAGCCCCCGGAGGGGCTAATGAAAAACTGTTTTTT
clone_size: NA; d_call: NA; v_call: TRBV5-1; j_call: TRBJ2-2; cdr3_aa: CASSLWGENTGELFF; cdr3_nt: TGCGCCAGCAGCTTATGGGGAGAGAACACCGGGGAGCTGTTTTTT
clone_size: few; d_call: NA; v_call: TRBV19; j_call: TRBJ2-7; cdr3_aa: CASSIFARSEQYF; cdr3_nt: TGTGCCAGTAGTATCTTCGCCCGGTCCGAGCAGTACTTC
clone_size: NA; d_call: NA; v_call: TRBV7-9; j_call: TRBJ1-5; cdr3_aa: CASSLDNSYQPQHF; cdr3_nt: TGTGCCAGCAGCTTGGACAATAGTTATCAGCCCCAGCATTTT
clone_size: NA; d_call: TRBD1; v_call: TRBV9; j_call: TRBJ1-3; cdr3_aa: CASSVADRAGNTIYF; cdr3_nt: TGTGCCAGCAGCGTAGCGGACAGGGCGGGAAACACCATATATTTT
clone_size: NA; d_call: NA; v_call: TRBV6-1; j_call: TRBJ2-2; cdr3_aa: CASSEGVRGGVDGELFF; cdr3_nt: TGTGCCAGCAGTGAAGGAGTTAGGGGCGGCGTCGACGGGGAGCTGTTTTTT
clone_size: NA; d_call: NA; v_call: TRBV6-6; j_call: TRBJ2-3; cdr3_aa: CASSYNQGGRTDTQYF; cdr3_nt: TGTGCCAGCAGTTACAATCAGGGGGGTAGGACAGATACGCAGTATTTT
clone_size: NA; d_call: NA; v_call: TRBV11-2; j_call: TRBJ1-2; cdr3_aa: CASSPRLEGYGYTF; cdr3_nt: TGTGCCAGCAGCCCGCGTCTGGAAGGCTATGGCTACACCTTC
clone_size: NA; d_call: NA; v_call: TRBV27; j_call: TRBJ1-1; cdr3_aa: CAAGHSEAFF; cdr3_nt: TGTGCCGCAGGCCATTCTGAAGCTTTCTTT
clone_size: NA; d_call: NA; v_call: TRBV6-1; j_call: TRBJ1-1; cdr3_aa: CASPPAANTEAFF; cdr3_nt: TGTGCCAGCCCTCCGGCGGCGAACACTGAAGCTTTCTTT
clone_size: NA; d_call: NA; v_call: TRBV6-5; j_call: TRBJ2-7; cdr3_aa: CASSYTWALIEQYF; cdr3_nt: TGTGCCAGCAGTTACACTTGGGCACTAATCGAGCAGTACTTC
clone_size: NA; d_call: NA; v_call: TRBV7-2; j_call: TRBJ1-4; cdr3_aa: CASREGLSANEKLFF; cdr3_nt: TGTGCCAGTCGTGAGGGGTTGTCGGCTAATGAAAAACTGTTTTTT
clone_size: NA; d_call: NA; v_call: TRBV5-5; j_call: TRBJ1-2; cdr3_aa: CASSLAINYGYTF; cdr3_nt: TGTGCCAGCAGCCTAGCCATAAACTATGGCTACACCTTC
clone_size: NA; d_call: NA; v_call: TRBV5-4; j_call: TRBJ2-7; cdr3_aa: CASRPMGGAYEQYF; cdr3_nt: TGTGCCAGCCGCCCTATGGGGGGCGCCTACGAGCAGTACTTC
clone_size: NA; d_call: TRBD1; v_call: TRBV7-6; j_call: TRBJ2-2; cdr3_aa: CASSLAPSSGTGVTGELFF; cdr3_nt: TGTGCCAGCAGCTTAGCGCCTAGCTCCGGGACAGGGGTCACCGGGGAGCTGTTTTTT
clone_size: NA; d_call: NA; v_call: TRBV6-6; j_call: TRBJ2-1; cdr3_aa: CATDEFNNEQFF; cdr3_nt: TGTGCCACGGATGAATTCAACAATGAGCAGTTCTTC
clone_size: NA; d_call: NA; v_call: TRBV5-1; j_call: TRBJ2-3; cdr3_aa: CASSRLGSTLTDTQYF; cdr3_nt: TGCGCCAGCAGCCGTCTAGGCTCGACGCTCACAGATACGCAGTATTTT
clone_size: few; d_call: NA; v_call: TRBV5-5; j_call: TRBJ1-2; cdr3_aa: CASSPVWGGSRNGYTF; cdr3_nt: TGTGCCAGCAGCCCCGTTTGGGGGGGCTCGAGGAATGGCTACACCTTC
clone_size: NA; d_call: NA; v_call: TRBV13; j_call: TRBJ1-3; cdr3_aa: CASSLEPPFRGETGDSGNTIYF; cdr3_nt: TGTGCCAGCAGCTTAGAGCCACCATTTAGGGGTGAGACAGGCGACTCTGGAAACACCATATATTTT
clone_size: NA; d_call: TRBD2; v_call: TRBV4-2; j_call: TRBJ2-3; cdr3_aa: CASSQESQASGGTDTQYF; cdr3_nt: TGTGCCAGCAGCCAAGAAAGTCAGGCTAGCGGGGGCACAGATACGCAGTATTTT
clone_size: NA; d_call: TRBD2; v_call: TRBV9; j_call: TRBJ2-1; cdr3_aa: CASSVTSGAHEQFF; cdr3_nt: TGTGCCAGCAGCGTGACTAGCGGGGCTCATGAGCAGTTCTTC
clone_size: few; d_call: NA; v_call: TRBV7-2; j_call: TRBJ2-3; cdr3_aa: CASSPGLITDTQYF; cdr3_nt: TGTGCCAGCAGCCCAGGACTGATCACAGATACGCAGTATTTT